This entry lists 30 T cell receptor beta chains sequenced from one sample in a study of T cell responses to AZD1222 COVID-19 vaccine. Clones were read by immunoSEQ multiplex PCR, and TCRdb kept only the in-frame ones, dropping some. There are some 150,000 clones in the sample; about 88% occur only once, and roughly 2.9% lies in the top ten. The source material was peripheral blood, sampled on day 0 of AZD1222 vaccination. The receptors were gathered from an adult in good health.

The chain employs TRBV6-5 and TRBJ1-1; the match to TRBD1 covers 7 bases. The CDR3 extends over 15 amino acids. Germline CDR1 MNHEY, CDR2 SVGAGI. The ends lost 6 bases at V and 3 bases at J; junction bases unmatched: 10. The CDR3 region has the DNA TGTGCCAGCAGAAAATCCCGGGACAGTTACACTGAAGCTTTCTTT. This sequence encodes CASRKSRDSYTEAFF.

The V and J genes are TRBV28 and TRBJ1-4, with a possible D match to TRBD1 (5 bases). The CDR3 is 13 residues long. The V gene lost 7 bases and the J gene lost 10 bases, with 16 bases spanning the gap. Germline CDR1 is MDHEN and CDR2 is SYDVKM. In DNA, the CDR3 is TGTGCCAGCACACTTCCTGGGGACGGAAAACTGTTTTTT. This codes for CASTLPGDGKLFF.

J is TRBJ2-7 and V is TRBV11-2; a possible D gene is TRBD1 (5 bases). This CDR3 spans 15 amino acids. Deletions cut 5 bases from V and 0 bases from J, with 14 bases between. Germline CDR1 reads SGHAT; CDR2 reads FQNNGV. In DNA form, the CDR3 reads TGTGCCAGCAGCGCACAGGTAACAGCCTCCTACGAGCAGTACTTC. This translates into CASSAQVTASYEQYF. The full variable domain, in which reference TRBV11-2 and TRBJ2-7 provide the parts outside the CDR3, is EAGVAQSPRYKIIEKRQSVAFWCNPISGHATLYWYQQILGQGPKLLIQFQNNGVVDDSQLPKDRFSAERLKGVDSTLKIQPAKLEDSAVYLCASSAQVTASYEQYFGPGTRLTVT.

In this sample, this clone turned up once. The V call is TRBV11-2, the J call TRBJ1-5; D is unresolved. Trimming shortened V by 0 bases and J by 7 bases, and 7 bases separated the two germline ends. CDR1 is SGHAT and CDR2 is FQNNGV in the germline V gene. The CDR3 runs 13 residues. For the CDR3, the DNA is TGTGCCAGCAGCTTAGATTATTGGCAGCCCCAGCATTTT. This encodes CASSLDYWQPQHF.

V gene TRBV27 combines with J gene TRBJ1-5; 9 positions agree with TRBD1. V lost 5 bases to trimming and J lost 7 bases; unmatched junction nucleotides: 9. Per the germline V gene, CDR1 is MNHEY and CDR2 is SMNVEV (reference sequence). The CDR3 sequence is 15 residues long. CDR3 loop: CASSGGTGIRQPQHF. For the CDR3, the DNA is TGTGCCAGCAGTGGGGGGACAGGGATTCGGCAGCCCCAGCATTTT.

The chain recombines TRBV10-3 with TRBJ2-7, with D possibly being TRBD1 or TRBD2 (5 bases each). The CDR3 is 14 residues long. Trimming left V 3 bases short and J 0 bases short, with 9 bases between. Germline V gene lookup returns CDR1 ENHRY and CDR2 SYGVKD. CDR3 DNA: TGTGCCATCAGTGACGGGACGGCCTCCTACGAGCAGTACTTC. The encoded protein is CAISDGTASYEQYF.

The chain has TRBV27 and TRBJ1-5; the D gene is possibly TRBD1 (5 bases). The V gene lost 5 bases and the J gene lost 1 base, with 12 bases spanning the gap. The CDR3 has 15 residues. Per the germline V gene, CDR1 is MNHEY and CDR2 is SMNVEV (reference sequence). CDR3 amino acids: CASSDGTQSNQPQHF. In DNA form, the CDR3 reads TGTGCCAGCAGTGATGGGACTCAGAGCAATCAGCCCCAGCATTTT.

The chain combines TRBV18 with TRBJ1-1; D might be TRBD1 (6 bases). V shed 2 bases and J shed 5 bases, with 15 bases lying between them. This CDR3 region has 15 residues. In germline, CDR1 is KGHSH, CDR2 LQKENI. The CDR3 coding sequence is TGTGCCAGCTCACCAGGGGGGCACCGGGGGACTGAAGCTTTCTTT. Translated, it gives CASSPGGHRGTEAFF.

The chain links TRBV10-3 to TRBJ1-1; D ambiguous. The CDR3 spans 13 residues. V gave up 3 bases and J gave up 0 bases, with 5 bases separating them. Germline loops: CDR1 ENHRY, CDR2 SYGVKD. DNA for the CDR3: TGTGCCATCAGTGACGGCCTGAACACTGAAGCTTTCTTT. Residues: CAISDGLNTEAFF.

The chain joins TRBV12-3 or TRBV12-4 to TRBJ1-2; no reliable D call. The CDR3 runs to 13 residues. Trimming pared 6 bases from V and 4 bases from J, leaving 12 bases between. The CDR3 region is CASRQTLSYGYTF. For the CDR3, the DNA is TGTGCCAGCAGGCAGACTTTGAGCTATGGCTACACCTTC.

The V and J genes are TRBV20-1 and TRBJ2-7; unclear D gene. This CDR3 has 11 amino acids. Trimming left V 7 bases short and J 2 bases short, with 9 bases between. Germline CDR1 is DFQATT and CDR2 is SNEGSKA (reference sequence). CDR3 in DNA: TGCAGTGTACAGAACACCTACGAGCAGTACTTC. Protein: CSVQNTYEQYF.

The rearrangement uses TRBV12-3 or TRBV12-4 and TRBJ1-5; a weak D match, TRBD1 (5 bases). V lost 6 bases to trimming and J lost 3 bases, with 9 bases between them. This CDR3 contains 13 residues. CDR3 amino acids: CASSWGTNQPQHF. CDR3 coding DNA: TGTGCCAGCAGCTGGGGGACCAATCAGCCCCAGCATTTT.

The chain has TRBV11-2 and TRBJ1-3; a possible D gene is TRBD1 (6 bases). V was trimmed by 3 bases and J by 0 bases, leaving 12 bases between them. The length of the CDR3 is 16 residues. Germline V CDR1 and CDR2: SGHAT, FQNNGV. The CDR3 DNA reads TGTGCCAGCAGCTTGGGGGACATACGCTCTGGAAACACCATATATTTT. It codes for CASSLGDIRSGNTIYF.

This sequence joins TRBV13 and TRBJ2-3, with 7 nucleotides matching TRBD2. CDR1 is PRHDT, CDR2 FYEKMQ, per germline (reference sequence). Trimming removed 5 bases from V and 6 bases from J; junction bases left unmatched: 14. The CDR3 runs 16 residues. Here the CDR3 reads CASSPPGGTTKDTQYF. CDR3 DNA sequence: TGTGCCAGCAGCCCCCCCGGGGGGACCACTAAGGATACGCAGTATTTT.

This clone was observed a single time. The chain is built from TRBV9 and TRBJ1-2; D is unclear. Looked up from germline, CDR1 is SGDLS and CDR2 is YYNGEE. The CDR3 covers 14 residues. The V end lost 4 bases, the J end lost 3 bases, and 13 bases lay between the germline ends. The CDR3 nucleotides read TGTGCCAGCAGCCCCCAGACCGGGGACTATGGCTACACCTTC. It yields the protein CASSPQTGDYGYTF.

The chain employs TRBV10-3 and TRBJ1-2, with D tentatively TRBD1 (5 bases). The CDR3 covers 15 residues. Trimming removed 9 bases at V and 4 bases at J, with 21 bases between. Germline lookup yields CDR1 ENHRY and CDR2 SYGVKD. This CDR3 is CAITSTAAGVYGYTF. The DNA for the CDR3 is TGTGCCATTACCTCGACAGCGGCCGGGGTCTATGGCTACACCTTC.

DNA of the CDR3: TGTGCCAGCTCACCGAATACAGGGATCGGTGAAGCTTTCTTT. Its translation: CASSPNTGIGEAFF. The V and J genes are TRBV18 and TRBJ1-1, with a weak D call TRBD1 (6 bases). Germline loops: CDR1 KGHSH, CDR2 LQKENI. The CDR3 totals 14 residues. V lost 3 bases and J 7 bases, leaving 15 bases between the germline ends.

The chain joins TRBV5-5 to TRBJ1-6; a possible D gene is TRBD1 (6 bases). V was pared by 4 bases and J by 10 bases, with 18 bases between. Looked up from germline, CDR1 is SGHKS and CDR2 is YYEKEE (reference sequence). The CDR3 runs 15 residues. The CDR3 region has the DNA TGTGCCAGCAGCCCGACGGGGGGCGCTGGATCACCCCTCCACTTT. It encodes CASSPTGGAGSPLHF.

The chain is built from TRBV10-1 and TRBJ1-1; no reliable D call. Looked up from germline, CDR1 is WNHNN and CDR2 is SYGVQD (reference sequence). CDR3 length: 16 residues. Trimming stripped 6 bases from V and 0 bases from J, with 17 bases between. The CDR3 bases are TGCGCCAGCAGCCAATTAGGGCAAACCATGAACACTGAAGCTTTCTTT. Translation gives CASSQLGQTMNTEAFF.

The chain joins TRBV5-4 to TRBJ1-4; weak D call: TRBD1 (6 bases). Germline loops: CDR1 SGHNT, CDR2 YYREEE (reference sequence). V was pared by 0 bases and J by 8 bases, with 14 bases between. This CDR3 spans 15 amino acids. This chain's CDR3 is CASSLGGTQGEKLFF. As DNA, the CDR3 is TGTGCCAGCAGCTTGGGCGGGACTCAGGGGGAAAAACTGTTTTTT.

This chain joins TRBV2 and TRBJ1-1; no clear D. In germline, CDR1 is SNHLY, CDR2 FYNNEI. This CDR3 has 16 amino acids. The V gene lost 0 bases and the J gene lost 7 bases, with 18 bases spanning the gap. DNA of the CDR3: TGTGCCAGCAGTGAAGCTCCCTCTCCTGGGAGGGATGAAGCTTTCTTT. This sequence encodes CASSEAPSPGRDEAFF.

This clone showed up just once. The CDR3: CASSLTGMGNQPQHF. The CDR3 nucleotides are TGTGCCAGCAGTTTAACAGGCATGGGCAATCAGCCCCAGCATTTT. V and J are TRBV6-2 or TRBV6-3 and TRBJ1-5, with a possible D match to TRBD1 (5 bases). V dropped 4 bases and J dropped 2 bases, with 12 bases sitting between them. This CDR3 has 15 amino acids. The germline gives CDR1 MNHEY, CDR2 SVGEGT.

This CDR3 is CASSQRSPRGKNEQFF. The CDR3 nucleotides read TGCGCCAGCAGTCAAAGGTCGCCGCGGGGGAAGAATGAGCAGTTCTTC. The chain recombines TRBV23-1 with TRBJ2-1, with TRBD2 matching 7 bases. TRBV23-1 is designated an ORF whose function remains uncertain. Unmatched junction bases numbered 11, after V lost 2 bases and J lost 7 bases. This CDR3 region has 16 residues.

The J gene is TRBJ2-7, the V gene TRBV5-1, with TRBD1 identical over 10 bases. The J segment lost 3 bases and the V segment lost 4 bases, leaving 4 bases of the junction unmatched. Germline V gene lookup returns CDR1 SGHRS and CDR2 YFSETQ. The CDR3 is 14 residues long. The CDR3 bases are TGCGCCAGCAGCCTGGGACAGGGGCACTACGAGCAGTACTTC. Its translation is CASSLGQGHYEQYF.

The chain has TRBV7-9 and TRBJ2-1, with 10 bases that match TRBD1. CDR1 and CDR2 from the germline V gene are SEHNR and FQNEAQ (reference sequence). The CDR3 is made up of 14 amino acids. V lost 5 bases to trimming and J lost 9 bases; unmatched junction nucleotides: 7. The CDR3 sequence: CASSPGQGMGEQFF. The CDR3 nucleotides are TGTGCCAGCAGCCCGGGACAGGGGATGGGTGAGCAGTTCTTC.

CDR3 amino acids: CASRGWGASGNTIYF. The CDR3 DNA reads as TGTGCCAGCAGGGGATGGGGGGCATCTGGAAACACCATATATTTT. The chain combines TRBV9 with TRBJ1-3; TRBD1 is a possible D gene (6 bases). This CDR3 region has 15 residues. Germline V gene data show CDR1 as SGDLS and CDR2 as YYNGEE. V gave up 5 bases and J gave up 1 base, with 13 bases separating them.

The chain links TRBV3-1 (or the pseudogene TRBV3-2) to TRBJ2-1, with D unclear. The germline CDR1 and CDR2 sequences are LGHDT and YNNKEL (reference sequence). Trimming cost V 0 bases and J 0 bases, with 9 bases left between them. This CDR3 region has 16 residues. The CDR3: CASSQDAASSYNEQFF. The CDR3 bases are TGTGCCAGCAGCCAAGATGCGGCTAGCTCCTACAATGAGCAGTTCTTC.

The chain couples TRBV5-1 to TRBJ2-1; 8 bases agree with TRBD2. Germline V CDR1 and CDR2: SGHRS, YFSETQ. This CDR3 spans 16 amino acids. V was clipped by 0 bases and J by 4 bases; unmatched bases: 6. CDR3 loop: CASSLGSGGSYNEQFF. CDR3 nucleotide sequence: TGCGCCAGCAGCTTGGGGAGCGGGGGATCTTACAATGAGCAGTTCTTC. Complete variable domain (other parts from reference TRBV5-1 and TRBJ2-1): KAGVTQTPRYLIKTRGQQVTLSCSPISGHRSVSWYQQTPGQGLQFLFEYFSETQRNKGNFPGRFSGRQFSNSRSEMNVSTLELGDSALYLCASSLGSGGSYNEQFFGPGTRLTVL.

The CDR3 sequence is CATNSGTRTGKAEQFF. The CDR3 nucleotides are TGTGCCACCAATTCAGGGACACGGACAGGGAAGGCCGAGCAGTTCTTC. The chain carries TRBV19 and TRBJ2-1, with TRBD1 matching 8 bases. V lost 10 bases, J lost 10 bases, and 21 bases stayed unmatched. The CDR3 totals 16 residues. Germline CDR1 reads LNHDA; CDR2 reads SQIVND (reference sequence).

This rearrangement joins TRBV15 to TRBJ2-1, with D maybe TRBD1 (7 bases). Germline assignment: CDR1 LNHNV and CDR2 YYDKDF (reference sequence). Trimming took 8 bases from V and 6 from J, leaving 17 bases between them. The CDR3 covers 14 residues. The CDR3: CATRTGDFVNEQFF. The DNA for the CDR3 is TGTGCCACCCGAACAGGGGACTTCGTCAATGAGCAGTTCTTC.